A selection of T cell receptor beta chains follows, all from one sample in a study of T cell clonotyping in hematopoietic cell transplantation. Repertoires were generated with immunoSEQ multiplex PCR, while TCRdb's copy carries only in-frame clones and drops some. The sample holds some 40,000 clones, 85% seen once. Sequencing used peripheral blood mononuclear cells, obtained before stem cell transplant. Receptors originate from a man aged 60 to 69 with acute myeloid leukemia. Some clones in this sample may be carry-over from other donors' samples. CDR3s leave out the opening cysteine and the closing phenylalanine or tryptophan. Clone sizes are given selectively: once, few, many, or a class where the clone is expanded.

. | 13 | TRBV6-1 | ASSDGTGRNSPLH
. | 12 | TRBV9 | ASSARGNTDTQY
once | 14 | TRBV4-3 | ASSQGPRASTDTQY
. | 8 | TRBV7-2 | ASGEREAF
. | 12 | TRBV11-3 | ASSARATSGELF
. | 13 | TRBV15 | ATSRERQVFYEQY
. | 12 | TRBV5-1 | ASSQDRGRHEQY
. | 11 | TRBV7-6 | ASSLGGRGEQY
. | 12 | TRBV10-3 | AISVGTGNYEQY
. | 12 | TRBV19 | ASKATAYNEKLF